This T cell receptor (beta chain) was identified during a study of blood T cell repertoires in COVID-19. At the level of the study: The analysed material was cDNA or gDNA that came from T cells, B-cell-depleted T cells, or PBMCs.

Clones were sequenced by immunoSEQ multiplex PCR, and TCRdb holds only the in-frame ones, with some missing. The profile covers about 250,000 clones, with around 86% appearing a single time and about 1.7% taken by the ten largest. Participants, about 18 to 95 years old, spanned approximately 25 US areas. Each participant's cohort was designated according to participant-reported clinical history. Two consecutive negative NP/OP PCR tests, clearance, or resolved symptoms defined Cohort 3 recovery. This clone has only one observation. Germline loops: CDR1 KGHDR, CDR2 SFDVKD. The CDR3 runs 14 residues. J was trimmed by 6 bases and V by 4 bases; bases with no gene match: 3.

The source of this sequence is a man between 35 and 55 years old who had recovered from COVID-19. Source material: PBMCs or T cells enriched from blood (not recorded which). V gene TRBV24-1 combines with J gene TRBJ2-2; 8 bases fit TRBD2. The CDR3 here is CATSERLASGELFF. The CDR3 region has the DNA TGTGCCACCAGTGAGCGACTAGCGTCCGGGGAGCTGTTTTTT.